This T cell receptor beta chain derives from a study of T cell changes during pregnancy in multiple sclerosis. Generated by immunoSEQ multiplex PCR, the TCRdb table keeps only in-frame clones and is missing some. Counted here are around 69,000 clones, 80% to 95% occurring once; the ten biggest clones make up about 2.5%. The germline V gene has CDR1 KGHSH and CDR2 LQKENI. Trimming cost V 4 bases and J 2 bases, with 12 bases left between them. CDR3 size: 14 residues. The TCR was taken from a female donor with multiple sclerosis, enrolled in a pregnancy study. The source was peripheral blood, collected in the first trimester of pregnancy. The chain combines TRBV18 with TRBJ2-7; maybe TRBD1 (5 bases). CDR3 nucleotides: TGTGCCAGCTCACGTCCCCAGGGAACCTACGAGCAGTACTTC. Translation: CASSRPQGTYEQYF.